The TCR beta chain under discussion was sequenced for a study of T cell repertoires in cytomegalovirus infection. Study information: HLA-C-restricted CMV epitopes, recently identified, and well-studied HLA-B-restricted ones were used by the study. Matching HLA type, along with CMV infection, was indicated by public TCR beta signatures. Findings and caveats of the study: Totalled public TCR beta family frequency picked out people who carried CMV plus the relevant HLA. Clonotypes of TCR beta that were HLA-C-restricted and CMV-specific dominated the ex vivo response.

Notes on this clonotype: What it binds is unknown.

TCRdb analysed the reads with MiXCR anew, one entry per CDR3 protein. Among about 830,000 distinct CDR3 sequences, about 31% were seen once, and the ten largest hold roughly 12%. The material sequenced was cultured CD8+ T cells from PBMCs, taken from culture after CMV antigen stimulation. The clonotype comes from a human donor in good health (CMV status not recorded). Some clones in this sample may be carry-over from other donors' samples.

The CDR3 is CASSSLPRDEQFF. In DNA, the CDR3 is TGTGCCAGCAGCTCATTACCTAGAGATGAGCAGTTCTTC. The rearrangement joins TRBV7-3 to TRBJ2-1; D is unresolved. The CDR3 consists of 13 residues. The V gene lost 4 bases and the J gene lost 8 bases, with 12 bases spanning the gap. Germline CDR1 SGHTA, CDR2 FQGTGA.